These 14 T cell receptor beta chains were sequenced from one sample in a study of CD8 T cells in Susac syndrome. With random hexamers, roughly 0.5 to 1 ug RNA was reverse transcribed. TCRdb analysed the immunoSEQ multiplex PCR reads with MiXCR anew, one entry per CDR3 protein. This repertoire shows fewer than 90,000 distinct CDR3 sequences, approximately 95% found once; its top ten account for 0.35% to 0.5%. Sequences were obtained from CD8+ T cells from PBMCs. The receptor source for this set is a human donor with Susac syndrome.

The rearrangement uses TRBV18 and TRBJ1-3; 9 bases are a match to TRBD1. The germline CDR1 and CDR2 sequences are KGHSH and LQKENI. V lost 3 bases and J lost 2; bases outside the gene matches: 5. There are 16 residues in the CDR3. DNA of the CDR3: TGTGCCAGCTCACCTGGACAGGGGACAACTGGAAACACCATATATTTT. It encodes CASSPGQGTTGNTIYF.

The chain carries TRBV20-1 and TRBJ1-5; possibly TRBD1 for D (5 bases). Per the germline V gene, CDR1 is DFQATT and CDR2 is SNEGSKA (reference sequence). V gave up 2 bases and J gave up 16 bases, with 15 bases separating them. The CDR3 sequence is 11 residues long. CDR3 amino acids: CSARSTGPYHF. The CDR3 DNA follows: TGCAGTGCTAGATCAACGGGACCATACCATTTT.

The chain joins TRBV7-6 to TRBJ2-1, with 8 positions matching TRBD2. The V gene end was trimmed by 4 bases and the J gene end by 5 bases; junction bases not matched to a gene: 10. Germline CDR1 and CDR2: SGHVS and FNYEAQ. This CDR3 has 16 amino acids. The CDR3: CASSSTAGGNDNEQFF. In DNA form, the CDR3 reads TGTGCCAGCAGCTCCACGGCGGGGGGAAACGACAATGAGCAGTTCTTC.

The CDR3 coding sequence is TGTGCCAGTAAGCTCGACAGGGCCGCGGATGGCTACACCTTC. Translated, it gives CASKLDRAADGYTF. The chain links TRBV19 to TRBJ1-2; 7 nucleotides align to TRBD1. Trimming at V came to 7 bases and at J to 6 bases, leaving 11 bases not matched to a gene. This CDR3 region has 14 residues. Per germline, CDR1 LNHDA and CDR2 SQIVND (reference sequence).

The rearrangement links TRBV20-1 to TRBJ2-3; 11 nucleotides agree with TRBD1. Germline CDR1 DFQATT, CDR2 SNEGSKA (reference sequence). The CDR3 contains 15 residues. Trimming removed 3 bases from V and 7 bases from J; junction bases left unmatched: 9. The CDR3 DNA reads TGCAGTGCTAGTGCTCCGGGACAGGGGGAATATACGCAGTATTTT. Its translation: CSASAPGQGEYTQYF.

The chain combines TRBV3-1 with TRBJ2-1, with 8 nucleotides matching TRBD1. CDR1 and CDR2 from the germline V gene are LGHDT and YNNKEL (reference sequence). The CDR3 runs to 15 residues. J lost 7 bases, V lost 4 bases, and 9 bases had no gene match. The CDR3 nucleotides read TGTGCCAGCAGCCCGACCCGGACAGGGTTGAATGAGCAGTTCTTC. It specifies CASSPTRTGLNEQFF.

The chain joins TRBV13 to TRBJ1-1; D gene ambiguous. The V end lost 6 bases, the J end lost 3 bases, and 11 bases lay between the germline ends. There are 13 residues in the CDR3. Looked up from germline, CDR1 is PRHDT and CDR2 is FYEKMQ (reference sequence). CDR3: CASSKDRYTEAFF. The DNA of the CDR3 is TGTGCCAGCAGTAAGGACCGATACACTGAAGCTTTCTTT.

This chain uses TRBV30 with TRBJ1-1; D is undetermined. Germline V gives CDR1 GTSNPN, CDR2 SVGIG (reference sequence). The CDR3 totals 14 residues. Trimming cost V 0 bases and J 2 bases, with 10 bases left between them. The CDR3 coding sequence is TGTGCCTGGAGTGTACTTGGGGTTAACACTGAAGCTTTCTTT. Amino acids: CAWSVLGVNTEAFF.

V usage is TRBV28 and J usage is TRBJ1-1; unclear D gene. Germline values: CDR1 MDHEN, CDR2 SYDVKM. The V end was cut by 4 bases, the J end by 4 bases, with 22 bases between. CDR3 length: 17 amino acids. The CDR3 nucleotides read TGTGCCAGCAGTTCAACCCGCCGGGGAGCCCGATTCACTGAAGCTTTCTTT. Its protein product is CASSSTRRGARFTEAFF.

The chain joins TRBV27 to TRBJ1-4, with 7 bases matching TRBD1. This CDR3 contains 15 residues. With V trimmed by 5 bases and J by 8 bases, 11 bases remained unmatched. CDR1 is MNHEY and CDR2 is SMNVEV in the germline V gene (reference sequence). CDR3 bases: TGTGCCAGCAGTGGGTACAGGGGAGAGAGAGAAAAACTGTTTTTT. This encodes CASSGYRGEREKLFF.

This chain connects TRBV20-1 to TRBJ2-7; 7 bases are a match to TRBD2. Germline V gene sequence: CDR1 DFQATT, CDR2 SNEGSKA (reference sequence). The CDR3 consists of 15 residues. Unmatched junction bases numbered 6, after V lost 1 base and J lost 0 bases. The DNA of the CDR3 is TGCAGTGCTAGAGGGCCGGGAGGTCTCTCCTACGAGCAGTACTTC. It yields the protein CSARGPGGLSYEQYF.

The chain has TRBV20-1 and TRBJ1-2; TRBD1 matches at 8 bases. The CDR3 contains 13 residues. J was trimmed by 2 bases and V by 5 bases; bases with no gene match: 4. Per the germline V gene, CDR1 is DFQATT and CDR2 is SNEGSKA (reference sequence). The CDR3 sequence: CSAARTGNYGYTF. CDR3 nucleotide sequence: TGCAGTGCTGCGAGGACAGGGAACTATGGCTACACCTTC.

The chain recombines TRBV2 with TRBJ1-2; D not certain. V lost 10 bases, J lost 1 base, and 13 bases lay in between. Per the germline V gene, CDR1 is SNHLY and CDR2 is FYNNEI. The CDR3 extends over 13 amino acids. The CDR3 loop reads CAIPGGGNYGYTF. The CDR3 nucleotides are TGTGCCATCCCCGGCGGCGGTAACTATGGCTACACCTTC.

The V and J genes are TRBV6-5 and TRBJ1-5; D unresolved. Germline CDR1 MNHEY, CDR2 SVGAGI. This CDR3 comprises 11 residues. The V end lost 8 bases, the J end lost 5 bases, and 7 bases lay between the germline ends. The CDR3 loop reads CASGKDQPQHF. The CDR3 DNA follows: TGTGCCAGCGGTAAGGATCAGCCCCAGCATTTT.